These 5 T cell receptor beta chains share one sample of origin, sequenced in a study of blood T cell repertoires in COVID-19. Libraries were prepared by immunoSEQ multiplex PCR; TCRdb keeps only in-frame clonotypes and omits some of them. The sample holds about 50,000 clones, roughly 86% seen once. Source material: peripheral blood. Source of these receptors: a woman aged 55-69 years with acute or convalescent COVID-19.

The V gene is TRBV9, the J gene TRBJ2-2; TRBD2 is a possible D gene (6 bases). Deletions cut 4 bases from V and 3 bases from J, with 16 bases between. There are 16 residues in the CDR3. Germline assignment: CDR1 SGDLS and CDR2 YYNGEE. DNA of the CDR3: TGTGCCAGCAGCCGGGGCGGCAGCGGGTACACCGGGGAGCTGTTTTTT. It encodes CASSRGGSGYTGELFF.

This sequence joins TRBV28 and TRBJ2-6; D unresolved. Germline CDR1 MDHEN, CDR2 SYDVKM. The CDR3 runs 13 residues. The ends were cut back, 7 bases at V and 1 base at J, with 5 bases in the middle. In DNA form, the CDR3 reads TGTGCCAGCAAACAATCTGGGGCCAACGTCCTGACTTTC. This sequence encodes CASKQSGANVLTF.

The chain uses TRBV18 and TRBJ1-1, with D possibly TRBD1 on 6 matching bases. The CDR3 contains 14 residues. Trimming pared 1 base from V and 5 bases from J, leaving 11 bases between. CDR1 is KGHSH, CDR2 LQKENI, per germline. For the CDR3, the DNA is TGTGCCAGCTCACCACGTAAGGGGGGGACTGAAGCTTTCTTT. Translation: CASSPRKGGTEAFF.

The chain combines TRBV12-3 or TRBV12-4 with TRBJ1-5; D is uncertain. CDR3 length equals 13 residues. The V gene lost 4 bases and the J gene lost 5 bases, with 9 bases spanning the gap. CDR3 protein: CASSSPADQPQHF. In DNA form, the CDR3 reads TGTGCCAGCAGTTCCCCCGCGGATCAGCCCCAGCATTTT.

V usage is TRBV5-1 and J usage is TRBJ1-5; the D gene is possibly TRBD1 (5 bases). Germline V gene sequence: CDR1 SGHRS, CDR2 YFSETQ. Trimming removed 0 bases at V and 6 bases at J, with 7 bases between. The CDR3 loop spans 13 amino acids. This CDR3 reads CASSLGGGQPQHF. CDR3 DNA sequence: TGCGCCAGCAGCTTGGGGGGCGGTCAGCCCCAGCATTTT.